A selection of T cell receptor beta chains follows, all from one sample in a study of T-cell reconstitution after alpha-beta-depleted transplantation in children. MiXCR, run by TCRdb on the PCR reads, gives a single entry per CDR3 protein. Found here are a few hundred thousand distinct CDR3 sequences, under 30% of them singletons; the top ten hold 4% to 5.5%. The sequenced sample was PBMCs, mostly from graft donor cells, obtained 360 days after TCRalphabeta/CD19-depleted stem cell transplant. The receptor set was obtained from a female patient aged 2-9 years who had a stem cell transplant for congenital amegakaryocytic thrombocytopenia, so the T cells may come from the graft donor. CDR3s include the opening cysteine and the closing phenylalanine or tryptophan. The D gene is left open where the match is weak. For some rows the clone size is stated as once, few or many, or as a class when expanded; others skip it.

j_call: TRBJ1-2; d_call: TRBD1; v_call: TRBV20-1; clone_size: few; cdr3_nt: TGCAGTGCTAGAGACCAGGGGGCTGGCTATGGCTACACCTTC; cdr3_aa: CSARDQGAGYGYTF
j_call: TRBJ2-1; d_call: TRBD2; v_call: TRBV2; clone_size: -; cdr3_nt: TGTGCCAGCAGGGGACTAGCGGGAGTAGGTGATGAGCAGTTCTTC; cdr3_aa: CASRGLAGVGDEQFF
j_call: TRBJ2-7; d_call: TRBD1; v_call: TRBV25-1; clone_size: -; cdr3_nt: TGTGCCAGCAGTGACCTTGGGACAGGGACCTACGAGCAGTACTTC; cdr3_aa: CASSDLGTGTYEQYF
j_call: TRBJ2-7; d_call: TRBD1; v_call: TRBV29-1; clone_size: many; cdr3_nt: TGCAGCGTGGGGGACAGATACATAGTCGAGCAGTACTTC; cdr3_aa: CSVGDRYIVEQYF
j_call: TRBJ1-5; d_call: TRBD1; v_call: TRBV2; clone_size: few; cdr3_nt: TGTGCCAGCACCCGACAGGGGATTGGGAGCAATCAGCCCCAGCATTTT; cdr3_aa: CASTRQGIGSNQPQHF
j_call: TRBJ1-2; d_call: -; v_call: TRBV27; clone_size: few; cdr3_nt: TGTGCCAGCAGTACGCAATCCAGGGTTGGTGGCTATGGCTACACCTTC; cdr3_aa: CASSTQSRVGGYGYTF
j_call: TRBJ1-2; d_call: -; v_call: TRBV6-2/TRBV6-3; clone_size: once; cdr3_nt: TGTGCCAGCAGCTCGGGACGAGTGCGGGGCTACACCTTC; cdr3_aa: CASSSGRVRGYTF
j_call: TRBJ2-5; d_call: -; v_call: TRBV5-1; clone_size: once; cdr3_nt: TGCTCCAGCAGCTTGGGCGGCAGAGAGACCCAGTACTTC; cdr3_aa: CSSSLGGRETQYF
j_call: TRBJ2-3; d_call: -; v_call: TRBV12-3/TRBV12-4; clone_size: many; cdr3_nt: TGTGCCAGCAGTTTCGGCGGCACAGATACGCAGTATTTT; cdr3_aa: CASSFGGTDTQYF
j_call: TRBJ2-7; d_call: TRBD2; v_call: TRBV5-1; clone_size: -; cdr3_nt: TGCGCCAGCAGCTTGGAACTAGCGGGAAGCGAGCAGTACTTC; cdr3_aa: CASSLELAGSEQYF
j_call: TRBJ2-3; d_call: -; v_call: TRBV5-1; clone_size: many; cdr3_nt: TGCGCCAGCAGCTCGGACACGAGCACAGATACGCAGTATTTT; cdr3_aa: CASSSDTSTDTQYF
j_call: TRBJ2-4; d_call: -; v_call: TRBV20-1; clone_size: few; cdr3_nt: TGCAGTGCAGGCTCTAGCTCGGTAGCCAAAAACATTCAGTACTTC; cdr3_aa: CSAGSSSVAKNIQYF
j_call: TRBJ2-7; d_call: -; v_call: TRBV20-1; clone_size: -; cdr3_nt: TGCAGTGCTAGAGAAAGTGAGGCAGTCTACGAGCAGTACTTC; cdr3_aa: CSARESEAVYEQYF
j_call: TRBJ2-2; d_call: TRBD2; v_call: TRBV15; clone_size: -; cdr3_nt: TGTGCCACCAGCAGAGAACTAGCGGGGGGGGCTGGGGAGCTGTTTTTT; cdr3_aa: CATSRELAGGAGELFF
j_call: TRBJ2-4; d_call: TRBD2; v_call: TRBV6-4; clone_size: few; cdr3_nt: TGTGCCAGCATGTCTTCTTGGGGGGCGGGAGGCCCCTCTCTAGCCAAAAACATTCAGTACTTC; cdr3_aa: CASMSSWGAGGPSLAKNIQYF
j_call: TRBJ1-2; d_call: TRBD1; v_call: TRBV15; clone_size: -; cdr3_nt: TGTGCCACCAGCAGACAATCCGGGACAGGAGGTTATGGCTACACCTTC; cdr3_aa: CATSRQSGTGGYGYTF
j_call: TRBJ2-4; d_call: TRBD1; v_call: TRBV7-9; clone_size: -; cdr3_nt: TGTGCCAGCAGTTCTCCAGGGGGCATACAAAACATTCAGTACTTC; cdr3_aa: CASSSPGGIQNIQYF
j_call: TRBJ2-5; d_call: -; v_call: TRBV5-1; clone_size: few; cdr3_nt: TGCGCCAGCAGCTTTAGGGAGGACCAAGAGACCCAGTACTTC; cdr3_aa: CASSFREDQETQYF
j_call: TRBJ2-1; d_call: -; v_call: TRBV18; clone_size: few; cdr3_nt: TGTGCCAGCTCACCAAGGCTGACGGAGCAGTTCTTC; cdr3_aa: CASSPRLTEQFF
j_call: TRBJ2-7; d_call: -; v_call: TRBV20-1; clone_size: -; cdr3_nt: TGCAGTGCTAGAGACAGGAACTACGAGCAGTACTTC; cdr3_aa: CSARDRNYEQYF
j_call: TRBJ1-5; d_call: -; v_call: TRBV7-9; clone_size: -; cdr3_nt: TGTGCCAGCAGCCCGATAGACAGGACTAGCAATCAGCCCCAGCATTTT; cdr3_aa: CASSPIDRTSNQPQHF
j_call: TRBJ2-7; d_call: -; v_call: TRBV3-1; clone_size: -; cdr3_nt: TGTGCCTCAAGCCCCCGGCCGACCTACGAGCAGTACTTC; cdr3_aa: CASSPRPTYEQYF
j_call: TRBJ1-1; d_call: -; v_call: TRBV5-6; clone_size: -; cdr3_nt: TGTGCCAGCAGCTATGGGACATGGGCTGAAGCTTTCTTT; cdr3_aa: CASSYGTWAEAFF
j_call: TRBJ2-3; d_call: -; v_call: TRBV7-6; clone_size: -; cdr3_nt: TGTGCCAGCAGCTTTCCCGCTTCCAGCAGGCTCACAGATACGCAGTATTTT; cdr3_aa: CASSFPASSRLTDTQYF